The 20 T cell receptor beta chains given below trace back to one sample, sequenced in a study of T cell changes during pregnancy in multiple sclerosis. The data were produced by immunoSEQ multiplex PCR, yet TCRdb's version contains in-frame clones alone and is incomplete. The sample lists around 88,000 clones; roughly 94% were seen once. The sequences come from peripheral blood, collected after pregnancy. The receptors shown here come from a female donor in good health, enrolled as a control in a pregnancy study.

The rearrangement joins TRBV27 to TRBJ1-2; 8 nucleotides match TRBD1. The J segment lost 8 bases and the V segment lost 3 bases, leaving 14 bases of the junction unmatched. The CDR3 covers 16 residues. The germline V gene has CDR1 MNHEY and CDR2 SMNVEV (reference sequence). CDR3 protein: CASSLGLRTGMGGYTF. The CDR3 coding sequence is TGTGCCAGCAGTTTGGGACTACGGACAGGGATGGGGGGCTACACCTTC.

The table lists this clone with a few counts. This chain connects TRBV6-5 to TRBJ1-2, with 7 positions matching TRBD1. This CDR3 is built from 12 residues. CDR1 is MNHEY, CDR2 SVGAGI, per germline. V shed 6 bases and J 8 bases; nucleotides not matched to a gene: 6. The CDR3 DNA is TGTGCCAGCAGCCACAGGGGAGGAGGCTACACCTTC. It encodes CASSHRGGGYTF.

V gene TRBV28 combines with J gene TRBJ2-2; D is uncertain. The CDR3 spans 13 residues. Germline CDR1 reads MDHEN; CDR2 reads SYDVKM. The V gene lost 3 bases and the J gene lost 7 bases, with 9 bases spanning the gap. CDR3 in amino acids: CASSFLQVGELFF. The CDR3 coding sequence is TGTGCCAGCAGTTTCCTTCAGGTCGGGGAGCTGTTTTTT.

V usage is TRBV6-1 and J usage is TRBJ1-3, with no clear D. The CDR3 consists of 12 residues. Trimming removed 6 bases at V and 4 bases at J, with 7 bases between. Germline-derived CDR1 and CDR2 are MNHNS and SASEGT. The CDR3 loop reads CASRQIGNTIYF. The CDR3 DNA follows: TGTGCCAGCAGGCAGATCGGAAACACCATATATTTT.

The V and J genes are TRBV10-3 and TRBJ1-2, with D perhaps matching TRBD1 (6 bases). CDR3 length equals 14 residues. Germline V CDR1 and CDR2: ENHRY, SYGVKD. The V and J ends lost 4 bases and 13 bases respectively, with 22 bases between them. The CDR3: CAISGLPTGGGGTF. The CDR3, as DNA: TGTGCCATCAGTGGGCTTCCCACAGGCGGGGGCGGCACCTTC.

The V call is TRBV9, the J call TRBJ1-2; TRBD1 aligns across 7 bases. The CDR3 has 15 amino acids. Germline values: CDR1 SGDLS, CDR2 YYNGEE. The junction had 7 bases not matched to a gene; V was cut back by 3 bases and J by 2 bases. Here the CDR3 reads CASSAQTGDNYGYTF. The CDR3 DNA reads as TGTGCCAGCAGCGCCCAAACAGGGGACAACTATGGCTACACCTTC.

The chain employs TRBV5-1 and TRBJ1-4; TRBD1 agrees at 9 bases. The CDR3 consists of 15 residues. V trimming: 4 bases; J trimming: 7 bases; junction bases outside the gene matches: 8. Germline V gives CDR1 SGHRS, CDR2 YFSETQ. CDR3 in amino acids: CASSVPGQGSEKLFF. In nucleotides, the CDR3 is TGCGCCAGCAGCGTGCCAGGACAGGGGAGTGAAAAACTGTTTTTT. Complete variable domain (other parts from reference TRBV5-1 and TRBJ1-4): KAGVTQTPRYLIKTRGQQVTLSCSPISGHRSVSWYQQTPGQGLQFLFEYFSETQRNKGNFPGRFSGRQFSNSRSEMNVSTLELGDSALYLCASSVPGQGSEKLFFGSGTQLSVL.

This chain connects TRBV13 to TRBJ2-7, with 7 bases matching TRBD1. With V trimmed by 5 bases and J by 3 bases, 7 bases remained unmatched. The CDR3 covers 14 residues. Germline V gives CDR1 PRHDT, CDR2 FYEKMQ (reference sequence). CDR3 in DNA: TGTGCCAGCAGCAGTACAGGGGCCGTCTACGAGCAGTACTTC. It yields the protein CASSSTGAVYEQYF.

The genes are TRBV23-1 and TRBJ2-7; 8 bases are a match to TRBD2. TRBV23-1 is filed as an ORF, its function uncertain. After removal of 3 bases from V and 1 base from J, the junction contained 20 bases not matched to a gene. The CDR3 is 20 amino acids. The CDR3: CASSHCPPPMILAVSYEQYF. In DNA, the CDR3 is TGCGCCAGCAGTCATTGTCCCCCGCCGATGATACTAGCGGTGTCCTACGAGCAGTACTTC.

This chain uses TRBV11-2 with TRBJ2-2; possible D gene TRBD2, 5 bases. V lost 0 bases to trimming and J lost 6 bases, with 8 bases between them. Germline CDR1 is SGHAT and CDR2 is FQNNGV. The CDR3 has 14 residues. CDR3 sequence: CASSLESGAGELFF. The CDR3 DNA follows: TGTGCCAGCAGCTTAGAAAGCGGAGCCGGGGAGCTGTTTTTT.

CDR3: CASSYNRGNTEAFF. The CDR3 DNA reads as TGTGCCAGCAGTTACAACAGGGGAAACACTGAAGCTTTCTTT. V and J are TRBV6-5 and TRBJ1-1, with 7 bases identical to TRBD1. From germline, CDR1 is MNHEY and CDR2 SVGAGI. CDR3 size: 14 residues. V trimming: 2 bases; J trimming: 2 bases; junction bases outside the gene matches: 2.

The chain is built from TRBV19 and TRBJ1-1; 9 positions agree with TRBD1. The CDR3 is made up of 13 amino acids. The germline V gene has CDR1 LNHDA and CDR2 SQIVND (reference sequence). The DNA of the CDR3 is TGTGCGGTGACACAGGGGGCGTTTACTGAAGCTTTCTTT. Protein: CAVTQGAFTEAFF. Full variable domain (missing parts from reference TRBV19 and TRBJ1-1): DGGITQSPKYLFRKEGQNVTLSCEQNLNHDAMYWYRQDPGQGLRLIYYSQIVNDFQKGDIAEGYSVSREKKESFPLTVTSAQKNPTAFYLCAVTQGAFTEAFFGQGTRLTVV.

The V and J genes are TRBV28 and TRBJ2-1; 8 positions agree with TRBD2. Germline CDR1 reads MDHEN; CDR2 reads SYDVKM. The CDR3 is 15 amino acids. J was trimmed by 6 bases and V by 7 bases; bases with no gene match: 11. As DNA, the CDR3 is TGTGCCAGCACCCCGGGGGGGCGGGAGAGCAATGAGCAGTTCTTC. Translating it yields CASTPGGRESNEQFF. Variable domain in full (rest from reference TRBV28 and TRBJ2-1): DVKVTQSSRYLVKRTGEKVFLECVQDMDHENMFWYRQDPGLGLRLIYFSYDVKMKEKGDIPEGYSVSREKKERFSLILESASTNQTSMYLCASTPGGRESNEQFFGPGTRLTVL.

The chain employs TRBV14 and TRBJ2-5; the D is unclear. Trimming shortened V by 5 bases and J by 7 bases, and 8 bases separated the two germline ends. Germline V CDR1 and CDR2: SGHDN, FVKESK. This CDR3 is 11 amino acids long. This CDR3 is CASSSLGTQYF. The CDR3 DNA is TGTGCCAGCAGCTCCCTAGGGACCCAGTACTTC.

The chain uses TRBV7-2 and TRBJ2-5; D is possibly TRBD2 (6 bases). Trimming pared 6 bases from V and 4 bases from J, leaving 12 bases between. This CDR3 is 13 amino acids long. Looked up from germline, CDR1 is SGHTA and CDR2 is FQGNSA. The CDR3 region has the DNA TGTGCCAGCAGTCAACGGGGGAGAGAGACCCAGTACTTC. Translating gives CASSQRGRETQYF.

V is TRBV7-9 and J is TRBJ1-3, with D unresolved. CDR1 and CDR2 (germline): SEHNR, FQNEAQ (reference sequence). The CDR3 spans 15 residues. Deletions cut 1 base from V and 0 bases from J, with 7 bases between. The CDR3 region has the DNA TGTGCCAGCAGCTTAGTCGGTAGCTCTGGAAACACCATATATTTT. This codes for CASSLVGSSGNTIYF.

The chain links TRBV28 to TRBJ2-5, with TRBD1 identical over 7 bases. The V segment lost 6 bases and the J segment 0 bases; nucleotides outside the gene matches: 1. The CDR3 contains 13 residues. The germline CDR1 and CDR2 sequences are MDHEN and SYDVKM. CDR3 amino acids: CASRGQYQETQYF. The CDR3 DNA follows: TGTGCCAGCAGGGGACAGTACCAAGAGACCCAGTACTTC.

This chain links TRBV6-1 with TRBJ2-6; D unclear. V shed 6 bases and J shed 0 bases, with 6 bases lying between them. This CDR3 comprises 14 residues. Germline loops: CDR1 MNHNS, CDR2 SASEGT. The DNA of the CDR3 is TGTGCCAGCAGCGCAGACTCTGGGGCCAACGTCCTGACTTTC. Amino acids: CASSADSGANVLTF.

The chain recombines TRBV29-1 with TRBJ1-1, with D possibly matching TRBD1 (5 bases). CDR1 SQVTM and CDR2 ANQGSEA come from the germline V gene. This CDR3 has 14 amino acids. V was trimmed by 4 bases and J by 5 bases, leaving 17 bases between them. The CDR3 DNA reads TGCAGCGTTGTTCCCCAGGGAAGTTCGACTGAAGCTTTCTTT. This codes for CSVVPQGSSTEAFF.

The chain joins TRBV18 to TRBJ1-1; D possibly corresponds to TRBD1 (6 bases). The CDR3 length is 16 residues. Trimming stripped 2 bases from V and 1 base from J, with 14 bases between. Germline-derived CDR1 and CDR2 are KGHSH and LQKENI. CDR3 DNA sequence: TGTGCCAGCTCACCAGGGACAAGGGGAAGGAACACTGAAGCTTTCTTT. Translating gives CASSPGTRGRNTEAFF.